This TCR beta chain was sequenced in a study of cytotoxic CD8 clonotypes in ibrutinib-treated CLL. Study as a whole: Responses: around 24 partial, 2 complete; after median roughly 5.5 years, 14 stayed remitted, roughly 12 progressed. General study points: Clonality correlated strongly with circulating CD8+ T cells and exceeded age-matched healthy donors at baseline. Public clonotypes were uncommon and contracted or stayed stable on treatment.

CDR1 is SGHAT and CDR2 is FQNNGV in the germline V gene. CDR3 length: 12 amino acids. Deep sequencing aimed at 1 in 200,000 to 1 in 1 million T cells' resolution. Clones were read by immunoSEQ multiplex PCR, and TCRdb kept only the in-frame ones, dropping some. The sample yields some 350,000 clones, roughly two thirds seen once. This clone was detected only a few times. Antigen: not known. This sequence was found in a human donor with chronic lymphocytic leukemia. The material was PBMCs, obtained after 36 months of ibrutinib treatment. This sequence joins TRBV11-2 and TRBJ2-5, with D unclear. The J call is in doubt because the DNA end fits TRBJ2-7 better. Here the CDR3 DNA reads TGTGCCAGCAGCTTAGTCACCTACGAGCAGTACTTC. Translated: CASSLVTYEQYF.